This T cell receptor beta chain is from a study of preoperative IRX-2 immunotherapy in early breast cancer. V trimming: 11 bases; J trimming: 2 bases; junction bases outside the gene matches: 15. The germline V gene has CDR1 MRHNA and CDR2 SNTAGT. The CDR3 is made up of 15 amino acids. The method was immunoSEQ multiplex PCR; TCRdb's version includes in-frame clones alone and lacks a portion of them. The sample shows some 22,000 clones, around 96% of them seen only once. Documented treatment: preoperative locoregional IRX-2 cytokine immunotherapy. Preoperative locoregional IRX-2 cytokine immunotherapy was tested in the phase Ib source study.

This chain links TRBV6-4 with TRBJ2-7; 7 bases agree with TRBD1. The TCR was taken from a human donor with breast cancer. Sequenced here: tumor tissue, sampled after IRX-2 immunotherapy. This chain's CDR3 is CARKVSRDRAYEQYF. As DNA, the CDR3 is TGTGCCCGCAAAGTTTCCCGGGACAGAGCCTACGAGCAGTACTTC.